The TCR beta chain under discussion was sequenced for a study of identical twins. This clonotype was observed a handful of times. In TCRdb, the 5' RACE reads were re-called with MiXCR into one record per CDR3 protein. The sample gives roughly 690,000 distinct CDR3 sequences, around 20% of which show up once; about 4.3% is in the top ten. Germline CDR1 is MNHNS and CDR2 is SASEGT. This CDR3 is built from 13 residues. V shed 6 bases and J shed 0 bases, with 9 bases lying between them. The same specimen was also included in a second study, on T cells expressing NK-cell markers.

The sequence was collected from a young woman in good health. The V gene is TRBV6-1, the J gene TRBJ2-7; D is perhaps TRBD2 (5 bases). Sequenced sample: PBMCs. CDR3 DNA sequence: TGTGCCAGCAGGAGAGGGATCTCCTACGAGCAGTACTTC. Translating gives CASRRGISYEQYF.